The 14 T cell receptor beta chains in this list originate from one sample, sequenced in a study of T cell changes during pregnancy in multiple sclerosis. Assay used: immunoSEQ multiplex PCR; TCRdb lists only in-frame clones, some missing. This table has some 99,000 clones, about 91% appearing once. The sample here was peripheral blood, taken after pregnancy. All receptors derive from a female donor in good health, enrolled as a control in a pregnancy study.

This clone was seen just once. This CDR3 is CASSYRTGDGYTF. Written as DNA, the CDR3 is TGTGCCAGCAGTTACAGGACAGGGGATGGCTACACCTTC. This chain connects TRBV6-6 to TRBJ1-2; 9 bases are shared with TRBD1. This CDR3 spans 13 amino acids. Germline CDR1 is MNHNY and CDR2 is SVGAGI (reference sequence). J was trimmed by 6 bases and V by 2 bases; bases with no gene match: 1.

The chain carries TRBV18 and TRBJ1-1; D remains ambiguous. Germline CDR1 and CDR2: KGHSH and LQKENI. The CDR3 loop spans 14 amino acids. Trimming removed 3 bases at V and 5 bases at J, with 13 bases between. DNA of the CDR3: TGTGCCAGCTCACCGGCGGGGTGGCAGACTGAAGCTTTCTTT. Translating it yields CASSPAGWQTEAFF.

The chain combines TRBV11-3 with TRBJ1-1, with TRBD1 as a possible D gene (5 bases). V lost 4 bases to trimming and J lost 4 bases, with 13 bases between them. Germline V CDR1 and CDR2: SGHNT, YENEEA. This CDR3 is built from 14 residues. Written as DNA, the CDR3 is TGTGCCAGCAGCTCGCCCTTTAGGGGCACTGAAGCTTTCTTT. Amino acids: CASSSPFRGTEAFF.

V and J are TRBV7-9 and TRBJ2-5, with 8 positions matching TRBD2. Germline assignment: CDR1 SEHNR and CDR2 FQNEAQ (reference sequence). This CDR3 has 15 residues. Germline trimming cut 1 base from V and 4 bases from J; bases unmatched to any gene: 5. The DNA of the CDR3 is TGTGCCAGCAGCTTAGTTGCGGGGGGATCAGAGACCCAGTACTTC. Translation gives CASSLVAGGSETQYF.

This clone was counted once. Written as DNA, the CDR3 is TGTGCCAGCAGCTCATCCACCGGGGAGCTGTTTTTT. The encoded protein is CASSSSTGELFF. V gene TRBV5-4 combines with J gene TRBJ2-2; D not resolved. The CDR3 is 12 amino acids. Germline lookup yields CDR1 SGHNT and CDR2 YYREEE (reference sequence). The V end was cut by 3 bases, the J end by 4 bases, with 4 bases between.

The chain uses TRBV6-6 and TRBJ1-2, with 11 bases identical to TRBD1. CDR3 length: 14 amino acids. The V segment lost 2 bases and the J segment 9 bases; nucleotides outside the gene matches: 5. Germline CDR1 and CDR2: MNHNY and SVGAGI (reference sequence). The CDR3 spells CASSYPGQGDRYTF. The CDR3 DNA is TGTGCCAGCAGTTACCCGGGACAGGGGGATCGCTACACCTTC.

The chain is built from TRBV2 and TRBJ1-2; no clear D gene. CDR1 is SNHLY and CDR2 is FYNNEI in the germline V gene. V was shortened by 5 bases and J by 2 bases, with 12 bases between the two germline ends. CDR3 length: 14 amino acids. CDR3 sequence reads: CASSSTTVNYGYTF. DNA of the CDR3: TGTGCCAGCAGTAGCACAACAGTAAACTATGGCTACACCTTC.

The chain employs TRBV9 and TRBJ2-5; D perhaps matches TRBD2 (7 bases). CDR3 length: 16 residues. Germline-derived CDR1 and CDR2 are SGDLS and YYNGEE. V dropped 3 bases and J dropped 4 bases, with 19 bases sitting between them. DNA of the CDR3: TGTGCCAGCAGCGAAGGGGGGGCGGGAGCAGGAGAGACCCAGTACTTC. Translated, it gives CASSEGGAGAGETQYF.

The J gene is TRBJ2-5, the V gene TRBV27; TRBD2 matches 10 bases. The CDR3 consists of 16 residues. The junction had 4 bases not matched to a gene; V was cut back by 1 base and J by 2 bases. Looked up from germline, CDR1 is MNHEY and CDR2 is SMNVEV (reference sequence). The CDR3 spells CASSLYPLAGQETQYF. The CDR3, as DNA: TGTGCCAGCAGTTTATATCCACTAGCGGGACAAGAGACCCAGTACTTC.

The gene calls are TRBV27 and TRBJ2-2; D unclear. V lost 5 bases, J lost 1 base, and 8 bases lay in between. This CDR3 is built from 14 residues. Germline CDR1 reads MNHEY; CDR2 reads SMNVEV (reference sequence). The CDR3 region is CASSPLLNTGELFF. The CDR3 DNA sequence: TGTGCCAGCAGTCCCCTCCTGAACACCGGGGAGCTGTTTTTT.

The V gene is TRBV2, the J gene TRBJ2-7, with 10 nucleotides matching TRBD2. Germline trimming cut 2 bases from V and 5 bases from J; bases unmatched to any gene: 12. This CDR3 contains 17 residues. Germline CDR1 and CDR2: SNHLY and FYNNEI. The chain's CDR3 is CASSEWASGRNQDEQYF. CDR3 bases: TGTGCCAGCAGTGAATGGGCTAGCGGGAGAAATCAGGACGAGCAGTACTTC.

V is TRBV6-5 and J is TRBJ1-1, with unresolved D. The CDR3 sequence is 13 residues long. Trimming removed 2 bases from V and 1 base from J, with 5 bases in between. Germline loops: CDR1 MNHEY, CDR2 SVGAGI. The CDR3 sequence is CASSYPPNTEAFF. The CDR3 nucleotides read TGTGCCAGCAGTTACCCTCCGAACACTGAAGCTTTCTTT.

The rearrangement links TRBV6-1 to TRBJ2-1, with 10 bases that match TRBD1. The CDR3 covers 14 residues. From germline, CDR1 is MNHNS and CDR2 SASEGT. V lost 10 bases, J lost 8 bases, and 11 bases stayed unmatched. CDR3: CAIASGQGIHEQFF. In DNA, the CDR3 is TGTGCCATCGCCTCGGGACAGGGGATCCATGAGCAGTTCTTC.

In this sample, this clone turned up a few times. The J gene is TRBJ2-3, the V gene TRBV2, with D perhaps matching TRBD1 (6 bases). Germline assignment: CDR1 SNHLY and CDR2 FYNNEI. The CDR3 contains 13 residues. V was pared by 5 bases and J by 3 bases, with 9 bases between. As DNA, the CDR3 is TGTGCCAGCAGTAGACAGGTTACAGATACGCAGTATTTT. This gives the protein CASSRQVTDTQYF.